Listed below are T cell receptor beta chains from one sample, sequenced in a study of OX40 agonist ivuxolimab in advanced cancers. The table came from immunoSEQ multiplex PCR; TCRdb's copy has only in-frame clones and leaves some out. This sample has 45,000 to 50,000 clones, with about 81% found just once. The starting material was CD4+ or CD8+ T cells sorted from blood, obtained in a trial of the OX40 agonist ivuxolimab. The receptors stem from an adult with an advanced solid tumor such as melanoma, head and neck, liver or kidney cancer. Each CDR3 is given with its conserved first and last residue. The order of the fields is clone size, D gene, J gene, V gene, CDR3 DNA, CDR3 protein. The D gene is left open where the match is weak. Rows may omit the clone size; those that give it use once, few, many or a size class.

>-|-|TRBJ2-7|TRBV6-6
TGTGCCAGCAGGGCCGGTGAGTACGAGCAGTACTTC
CASRAGEYEQYF
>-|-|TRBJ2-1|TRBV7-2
TGTGCCAGCAGCTTAGTAGGGTTCGGCAGCTCCTACAATGAGCAGTTCTTC
CASSLVGFGSSYNEQFF
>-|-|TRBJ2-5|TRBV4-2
TGTGCCAGCAGCGATGAGGACAGCGTCTACCAAGAGACCCAGTACTTC
CASSDEDSVYQETQYF
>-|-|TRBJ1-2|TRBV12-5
TGTGCTAGTGCCTGGGACTCTTTGAACTCCACCTTC
CASAWDSLNSTF
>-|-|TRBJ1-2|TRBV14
TGTGCCAGCAGCCAAGTCGACTCCTATGGCTACACCTTC
CASSQVDSYGYTF
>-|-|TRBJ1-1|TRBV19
TGTGCCAGTAGTATGACTGTGGTCGGGGTAACCATGAACACTGAAGCTTTCTTT
CASSMTVVGVTMNTEAFF
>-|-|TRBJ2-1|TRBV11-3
TGTGCCAGCAGCTTAGACTCCTACAATGAGCAGTTCTTC
CASSLDSYNEQFF
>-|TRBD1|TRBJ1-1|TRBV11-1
TGTGCCAGCAGCTTACTCGGGACAGTCACCACTGAAGCTTTCTTT
CASSLLGTVTTEAFF
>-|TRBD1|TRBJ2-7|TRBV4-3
TGCGCCAGCAGCCAATGCCCCGACAGGGGGGTAGACGAGCAGTACTTC
CASSQCPDRGVDEQYF
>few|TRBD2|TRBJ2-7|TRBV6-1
TGTGCCAGCAGTGTGGGGCGGGAGGGATTCTACGAGCAGTACTTC
CASSVGREGFYEQYF
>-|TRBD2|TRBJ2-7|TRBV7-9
TGTGCCAGCAGTCGGCTAGCGGGAAACGAGCAGTACTTC
CASSRLAGNEQYF
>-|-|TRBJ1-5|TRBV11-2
TGTGCCAGCAGCTTAGAACGCAGCTTCAATCAGCCCCAGCATTTT
CASSLERSFNQPQHF
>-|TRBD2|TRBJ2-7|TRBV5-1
TGCGCCAGCAGCTTTCCTAGCGGGAGCTCCTACGAGCAGTACTTC
CASSFPSGSSYEQYF
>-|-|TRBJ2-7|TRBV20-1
TGCAGTGCCGAGGGGGGAGACGAGCAGTACTTC
CSAEGGDEQYF
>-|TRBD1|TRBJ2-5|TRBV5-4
TGTGCCAGCAGCTTCGAAGGGGACAGGGGCCAAGAGACCCAGTACTTC
CASSFEGDRGQETQYF
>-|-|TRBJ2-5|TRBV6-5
TGTGCCAGCAGTAATCTCGAGACCCAGTACTTC
CASSNLETQYF
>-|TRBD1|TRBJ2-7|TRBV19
TGTGCCAGTAGACCTCGAGGACAGGGGGGCCACGAGCAGTACTTC
CASRPRGQGGHEQYF
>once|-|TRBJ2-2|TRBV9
TGTGCCAGCAGCGTGAGTGGCGGAGGGGGGAACACCGGGGAGCTGTTTTTT
CASSVSGGGGNTGELFF
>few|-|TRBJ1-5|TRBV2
TGTGCCAGCAGTACTGATCAGCCCCAGCATTTT
CASSTDQPQHF
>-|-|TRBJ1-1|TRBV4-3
TGCGCCAGCAGCCAGGACCGAGCCCGGGTAGAAGCTTTCTTT
CASSQDRARVEAFF
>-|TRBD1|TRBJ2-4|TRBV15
TGTGCCACCAGCAGAGATGGACAGGGTCTAGCCAAAAACATTCAGTACTTC
CATSRDGQGLAKNIQYF
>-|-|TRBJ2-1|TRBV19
TGTGCCAGCCGCAACCGGAACTACAATGAGCAGTTCTTC
CASRNRNYNEQFF
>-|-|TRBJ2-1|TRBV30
TGTGCCTGGCTGGACCGGACTACCTACAATGAGCAGTTCTTC
CAWLDRTTYNEQFF
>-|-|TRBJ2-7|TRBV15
TGTGCCACCAGCAGAGATAGGGGCGAGCAGTACTTC
CATSRDRGEQYF